The clone carrying this T cell receptor (beta chain) was seen only a few times. A much more abundant neighbour one base away suggests this may be a read error. The CDR3 length is 12 residues. CDR1 and CDR2 (germline): SQVTM, ANQGSEA. V was clipped by 4 bases and J by 1 base, with 8 bases between them. The data derive from a study of read filtering for tumor transcriptome and immune sequencing. The wider study: Revised staging placed roughly 8 patients in R-ISS I, about 17 in II, about seven in III.

The library was built from around 380 ng RNA with molecular barcoded adaptors for alpha/delta and beta/gamma chains. One entry per CDR3 protein, called by TCRdb with MiXCR from the reads. The profile shows approximately 62,000 distinct CDR3 sequences, around 20% of them singletons. Bone marrow was sampled from every patient at the time of active disease. This clonotype originated in a donor at least 40 years old with multiple myeloma. V gene TRBV29-1 combines with J gene TRBJ2-7, with D uncertain. The sequenced material came from a population of CD138-negative cells sorted from bone marrow. The CDR3 protein is CSVGRVSYEQYF. The CDR3, as DNA: TGCAGCGTTGGTAGGGTTTCCTACGAGCAGTACTTC.